A single sample gave rise to the 17 T cell receptor beta chains below, sequenced in a study of OX40 agonist ivuxolimab in advanced cancers. Clones were sequenced by immunoSEQ multiplex PCR, and TCRdb holds only the in-frame ones, with some missing. The repertoire holds 110,000 or so clones, with approximately 90% as singletons. The sequencing here drew on CD4+ or CD8+ T cells sorted from blood, taken in a trial of the OX40 agonist ivuxolimab. The receptors come from an adult with an advanced solid tumor such as melanoma, head and neck, liver or kidney cancer.

The rearrangement links TRBV7-9 to TRBJ2-3, with 10 bases matching TRBD2. This CDR3 is built from 15 residues. V dropped 5 bases and J dropped 1; count of bases not matched to a gene: 3. The germline V gene encodes CDR1 SEHNR and CDR2 FQNEAQ (reference sequence). The CDR3 nucleotides read TGTGCCAGCAGCGTTAGCGGGGGGCGCACAGATACGCAGTATTTT. Its protein product is CASSVSGGRTDTQYF.

The chain recombines TRBV19 with TRBJ1-1; perhaps TRBD1 as D (5 bases). Trimming took off 1 base at V and 6 bases at J, with 21 bases between the two ends. The germline gives CDR1 LNHDA, CDR2 SQIVND (reference sequence). This CDR3 spans 17 amino acids. CDR3 sequence: CASSIGPGGRGDAEAFF. In DNA form, the CDR3 reads TGTGCCAGTAGTATAGGGCCAGGCGGGCGGGGGGACGCTGAAGCTTTCTTT.

This clone has only a few counts. The V gene is TRBV7-8, the J gene TRBJ1-5; D may be TRBD1 (5 bases). The ends were cut back, 1 base at V and 6 bases at J, with 10 bases in the middle. The CDR3 is 14 amino acids. CDR1 is SGHVS and CDR2 is FQNEAQ in the germline V gene. In DNA, the CDR3 is TGTGCCAGCAGCTTAGTCACCGGGACTCAGCCCCAGCATTTT. Protein product: CASSLVTGTQPQHF.

The chain couples TRBV10-3 to TRBJ2-5; D remains ambiguous. CDR3 length: 16 amino acids. Trimming removed 0 bases from V and 0 bases from J, with 11 bases in between. The germline V gene has CDR1 ENHRY and CDR2 SYGVKD. In DNA form, the CDR3 reads TGTGCCATCAGTGAGTCGATTGGCACGTACCAAGAGACCCAGTACTTC. Translation: CAISESIGTYQETQYF.

The genes are TRBV6-1 and TRBJ1-2; tentatively, D is TRBD1 (6 bases). V shed 4 bases and J shed 4 bases, with 7 bases lying between them. Germline loops: CDR1 MNHNS, CDR2 SASEGT. The CDR3 is made up of 12 amino acids. The CDR3 DNA reads TGTGCCAGCAGTGGGACAGTCTATGGCTACACCTTC. It translates to CASSGTVYGYTF.

In this sample, this clone turned up a few times. This chain links TRBV14 with TRBJ2-5; a possible D gene is TRBD2 (6 bases). The CDR3 contains 17 residues. The V end was cut by 2 bases, the J end by 4 bases, with 20 bases between. The V gene's germline CDR1 is SGHDN and CDR2 FVKESK. In DNA, the CDR3 is TGTGCCAGCAGCCAACACCAGGGACTCAGGTTTGGAGAGACCCAGTACTTC. The encoded protein is CASSQHQGLRFGETQYF.

This rearrangement joins TRBV25-1 to TRBJ2-5; weak D call: TRBD2 (5 bases). Trimming cost V 2 bases and J 5 bases, with 9 bases left between them. Germline CDR1 reads MGHDK; CDR2 reads SYGVNS. The CDR3 loop spans 13 amino acids. The CDR3 bases are TGTGCCAGCAGTGAACCGGGGTACGAGACCCAGTACTTC. Translating it yields CASSEPGYETQYF.

This chain joins TRBV6-1 and TRBJ2-2, with 7 bases matching TRBD1. V shed 0 bases and J 4 bases; nucleotides not matched to a gene: 2. The germline CDR1 and CDR2 sequences are MNHNS and SASEGT. CDR3 length: 15 amino acids. This CDR3 reads CASSEAGQITGELFF. The CDR3 nucleotides read TGTGCCAGCAGTGAAGCGGGACAGATCACCGGGGAGCTGTTTTTT.

The chain is built from TRBV19 and TRBJ2-1; 12 bases map to TRBD2. The CDR3 is 16 residues long. Germline values: CDR1 LNHDA, CDR2 SQIVND (reference sequence). The J segment lost 3 bases and the V segment lost 6 bases, leaving 6 bases of the junction unmatched. The CDR3 DNA is TGTGCCAGTAGAAGACTAGCGGGGGAAAACTACAATGAGCAGTTCTTC. Its protein is CASRRLAGENYNEQFF.

This clone was counted once. The CDR3 DNA is TGTGCCAGTAGAAGACAGGGAGGGTCGAATCAGCCCCAGCATTTT. Its protein product is CASRRQGGSNQPQHF. V and J are TRBV2 and TRBJ1-5; TRBD1 aligns across 7 bases. From germline, CDR1 is SNHLY and CDR2 FYNNEI. V dropped 9 bases and J dropped 4; count of bases not matched to a gene: 12. The CDR3 totals 15 residues.

The chain combines TRBV6-5 with TRBJ2-3; 9 nucleotides align to TRBD2. V dropped 6 bases and J dropped 6; count of bases not matched to a gene: 7. The CDR3 loop spans 14 amino acids. Germline V gene data show CDR1 as MNHEY and CDR2 as SVGAGI. CDR3 in amino acids: CASRVSGGSDTQYF. CDR3 bases: TGTGCCAGCAGAGTAAGCGGGGGGTCGGATACGCAGTATTTT.

This chain links TRBV7-3 with TRBJ2-3; D ambiguous. CDR1 is SGHTA, CDR2 FQGTGA, per germline. Deletions cut 2 bases from V and 4 bases from J, with 4 bases between. CDR3 length equals 12 residues. CDR3 DNA: TGTGCCAGCAGCTTAGATCCAGATACGCAGTATTTT. This translates into CASSLDPDTQYF.

The V and J genes are TRBV5-5 and TRBJ1-1, with a weak D call TRBD1 (5 bases). Trimming cost V 3 bases and J 5 bases, with 14 bases left between them. CDR1 is SGHKS and CDR2 is YYEKEE in the germline V gene (reference sequence). The CDR3 extends over 14 amino acids. The CDR3 reads CASSSRVAETEAFF. In DNA, the CDR3 is TGTGCCAGCAGCTCCAGGGTCGCGGAAACTGAAGCTTTCTTT. The entire variable domain, with the rest obtained from reference TRBV5-5 and TRBJ1-1, is as follows: DAGVTQSPTHLIKTRGQQVTLRCSPISGHKSVSWYQQVLGQGPQFIFQYYEKEERGRGNFPDRFSARQFPNYSSELNVNALLLGDSALYLCASSSRVAETEAFFGQGTRLTVV.

The CDR3 here is CASSEDRNRVEQPQHF. The CDR3 DNA reads as TGTGCCAGCAGTGAAGATCGTAACAGGGTAGAGCAGCCCCAGCATTTT. This chain joins TRBV6-1 and TRBJ1-5; D possibly corresponds to TRBD1 (6 bases). Trimming cost V 1 base and J 7 bases, with 17 bases left between them. The germline CDR1 and CDR2 sequences are MNHNS and SASEGT. This CDR3 is 16 amino acids long.

This chain joins TRBV11-1 and TRBJ2-5, with a possible D match to TRBD2 (6 bases). The V gene's germline CDR1 is SGHAT and CDR2 FQDESV (reference sequence). Trimming cost V 5 bases and J 1 base, with 14 bases left between them. This CDR3 contains 15 residues. The CDR3 bases are TGTGCCAGCAGCGTCATAGCGGAGACCCAAGAGACCCAGTACTTC. Translated: CASSVIAETQETQYF.

The V and J genes are TRBV27 and TRBJ1-1; 8 bases line up with TRBD1. The germline gives CDR1 MNHEY, CDR2 SMNVEV (reference sequence). The V segment lost 6 bases and the J segment 1 base; nucleotides outside the gene matches: 1. CDR3 length: 13 amino acids. CDR3 protein: CASRDRENTEAFF. The CDR3 DNA is TGTGCCAGCAGGGACAGGGAGAACACTGAAGCTTTCTTT.

The genes are TRBV30 and TRBJ2-3; 7 bases fit TRBD2. Germline values: CDR1 GTSNPN, CDR2 SVGIG (reference sequence). V lost 5 bases and J lost 2; bases outside the gene matches: 10. The CDR3 is 15 amino acids. The CDR3 coding sequence is TGTGCCTGGCTTCCCCGCCTAGCGGTCACAGATACGCAGTATTTT. This gives the protein CAWLPRLAVTDTQYF.